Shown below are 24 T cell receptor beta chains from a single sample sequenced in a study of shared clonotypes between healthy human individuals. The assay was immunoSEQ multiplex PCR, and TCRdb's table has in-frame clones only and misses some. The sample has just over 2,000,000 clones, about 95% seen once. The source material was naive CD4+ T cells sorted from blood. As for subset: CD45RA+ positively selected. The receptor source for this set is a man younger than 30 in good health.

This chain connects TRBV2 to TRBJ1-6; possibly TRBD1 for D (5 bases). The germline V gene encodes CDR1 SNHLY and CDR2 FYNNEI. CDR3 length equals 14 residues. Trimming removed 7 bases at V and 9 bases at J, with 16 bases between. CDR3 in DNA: TGTGCCAGCACTAACGACAGAATAGGTTCACCCCTCCACTTT. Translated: CASTNDRIGSPLHF.

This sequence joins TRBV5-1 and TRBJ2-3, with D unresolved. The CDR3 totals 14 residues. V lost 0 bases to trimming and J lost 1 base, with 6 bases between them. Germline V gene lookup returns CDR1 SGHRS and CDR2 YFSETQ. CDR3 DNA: TGCGCCAGCAGCTTGGCTTGGGGCACAGATACGCAGTATTTT. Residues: CASSLAWGTDTQYF.

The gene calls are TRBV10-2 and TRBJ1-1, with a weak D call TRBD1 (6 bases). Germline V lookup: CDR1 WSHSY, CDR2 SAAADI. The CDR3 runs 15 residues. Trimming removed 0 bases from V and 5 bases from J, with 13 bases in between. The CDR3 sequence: CASSESGGARTEAFF. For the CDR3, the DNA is TGCGCCAGCAGTGAGTCCGGGGGGGCGAGAACTGAAGCTTTCTTT.

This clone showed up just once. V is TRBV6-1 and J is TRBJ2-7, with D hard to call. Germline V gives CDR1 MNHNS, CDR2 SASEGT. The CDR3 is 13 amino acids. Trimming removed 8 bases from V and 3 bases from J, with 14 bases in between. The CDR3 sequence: CASLAFVGYEQYF. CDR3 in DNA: TGTGCCAGCCTTGCCTTCGTGGGCTACGAGCAGTACTTC.

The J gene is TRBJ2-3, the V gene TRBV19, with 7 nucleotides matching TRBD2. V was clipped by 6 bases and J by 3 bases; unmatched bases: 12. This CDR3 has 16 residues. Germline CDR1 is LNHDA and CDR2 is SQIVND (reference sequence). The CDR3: CASREVPGLPTDTQYF. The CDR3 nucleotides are TGTGCCAGTAGGGAGGTACCGGGACTACCTACAGATACGCAGTATTTT. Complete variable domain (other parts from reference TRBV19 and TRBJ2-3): DGGITQSPKYLFRKEGQNVTLSCEQNLNHDAMYWYRQDPGQGLRLIYYSQIVNDFQKGDIAEGYSVSREKKESFPLTVTSAQKNPTAFYLCASREVPGLPTDTQYFGPGTRLTVL.

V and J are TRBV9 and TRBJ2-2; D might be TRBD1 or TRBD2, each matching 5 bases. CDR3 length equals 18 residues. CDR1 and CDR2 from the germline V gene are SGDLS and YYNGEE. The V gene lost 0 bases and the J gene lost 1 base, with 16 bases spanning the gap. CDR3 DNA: TGTGCCAGCAGCGTAGTGAGTGTTGCAGGGAGGAACACCGGGGAGCTGTTTTTT. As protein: CASSVVSVAGRNTGELFF.

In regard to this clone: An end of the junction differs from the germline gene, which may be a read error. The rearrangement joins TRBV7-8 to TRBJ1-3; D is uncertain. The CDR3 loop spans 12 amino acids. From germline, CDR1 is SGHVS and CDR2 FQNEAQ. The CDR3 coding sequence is TGTGCCAGCAGCCTTATTCACCCCTCCCTCAGTTTT. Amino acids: CASSLIHPSLSF.

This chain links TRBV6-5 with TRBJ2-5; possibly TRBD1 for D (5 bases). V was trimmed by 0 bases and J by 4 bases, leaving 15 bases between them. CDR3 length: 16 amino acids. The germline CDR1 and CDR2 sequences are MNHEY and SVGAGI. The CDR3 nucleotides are TGTGCCAGCAGTTACTCGAGGAAGGGGCTGAGAGAGACCCAGTACTTC. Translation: CASSYSRKGLRETQYF.

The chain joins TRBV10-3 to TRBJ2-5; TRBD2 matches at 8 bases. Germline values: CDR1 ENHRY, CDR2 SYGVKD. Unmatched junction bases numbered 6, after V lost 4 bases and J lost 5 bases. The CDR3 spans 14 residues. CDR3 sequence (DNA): TGTGCCATCAGTGCAGGGACTAGGGGGGAGACCCAGTACTTC. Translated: CAISAGTRGETQYF.

CDR3 region: CAISEGPSSYNEQFF. DNA of the CDR3: TGTGCCATCAGTGAGGGGCCGAGCTCCTACAATGAGCAGTTCTTC. This chain links TRBV10-3 with TRBJ2-1; D is unclear. V was shortened by 2 bases and J by 0 bases, with 8 bases between the two germline ends. There are 15 residues in the CDR3. Germline assignment: CDR1 ENHRY and CDR2 SYGVKD.

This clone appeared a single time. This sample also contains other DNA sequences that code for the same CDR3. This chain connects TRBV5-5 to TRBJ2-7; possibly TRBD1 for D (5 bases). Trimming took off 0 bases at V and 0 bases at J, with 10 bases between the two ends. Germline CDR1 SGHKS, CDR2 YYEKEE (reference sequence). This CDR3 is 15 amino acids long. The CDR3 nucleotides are TGTGCCAGCAGCTTGGACAGGCTTAGCTCCTACGAGCAGTACTTC. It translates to CASSLDRLSSYEQYF.

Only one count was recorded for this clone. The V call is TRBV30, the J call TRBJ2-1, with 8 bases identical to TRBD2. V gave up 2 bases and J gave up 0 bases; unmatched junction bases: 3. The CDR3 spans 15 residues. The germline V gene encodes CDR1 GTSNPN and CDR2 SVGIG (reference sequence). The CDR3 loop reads CAWSWSGSSYNEQFF. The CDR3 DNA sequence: TGTGCCTGGAGTTGGAGCGGGAGCTCCTACAATGAGCAGTTCTTC.

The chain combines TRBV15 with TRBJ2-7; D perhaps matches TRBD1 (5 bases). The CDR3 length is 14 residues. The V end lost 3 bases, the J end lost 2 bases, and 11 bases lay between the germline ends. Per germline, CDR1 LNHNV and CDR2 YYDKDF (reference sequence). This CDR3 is CATSSVAGTYEQYF. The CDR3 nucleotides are TGTGCCACCAGCAGTGTGGCAGGGACCTACGAGCAGTACTTC. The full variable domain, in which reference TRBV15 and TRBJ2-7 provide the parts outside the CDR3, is DAMVIQNPRYQVTQFGKPVTLSCSQTLNHNVMYWYQQKSSQAPKLLFHYYDKDFNNEADTPDNFQSRRPNTSFCFLDIRSPGLGDTAMYLCATSSVAGTYEQYFGPGTRLTVT.

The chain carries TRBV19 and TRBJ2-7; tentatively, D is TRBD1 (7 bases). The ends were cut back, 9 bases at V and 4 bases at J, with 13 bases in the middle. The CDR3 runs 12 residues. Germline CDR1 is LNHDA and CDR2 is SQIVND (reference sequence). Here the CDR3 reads CASQGGWYEQYF. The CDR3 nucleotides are TGTGCCAGCCAGGGGGGCTGGTACGAGCAGTACTTC.

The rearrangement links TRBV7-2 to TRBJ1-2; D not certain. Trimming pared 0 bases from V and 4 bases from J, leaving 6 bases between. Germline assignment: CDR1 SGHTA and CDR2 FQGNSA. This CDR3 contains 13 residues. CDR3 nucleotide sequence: TGTGCCAGCAGCTTAGCGTCGTTCTATGGCTACACCTTC. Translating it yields CASSLASFYGYTF.

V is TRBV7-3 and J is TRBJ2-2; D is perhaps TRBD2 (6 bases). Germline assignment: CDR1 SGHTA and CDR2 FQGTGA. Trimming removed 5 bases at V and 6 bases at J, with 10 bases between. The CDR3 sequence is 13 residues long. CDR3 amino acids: CASSATRAGELFF. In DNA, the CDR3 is TGTGCCAGCAGCGCGACTAGGGCCGGGGAGCTGTTTTTT.

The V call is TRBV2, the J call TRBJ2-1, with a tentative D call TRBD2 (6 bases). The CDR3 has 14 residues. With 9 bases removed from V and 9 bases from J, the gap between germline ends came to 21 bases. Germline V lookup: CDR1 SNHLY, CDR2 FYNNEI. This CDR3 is CASGIPGLSSEQFF. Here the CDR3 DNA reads TGTGCCAGTGGGATCCCGGGACTCAGTTCTGAGCAGTTCTTC. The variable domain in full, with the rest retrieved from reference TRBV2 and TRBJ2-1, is EPEVTQTPSHQVTQMGQEVILRCVPISNHLYFYWYRQILGQKVEFLVSFYNNEISEKSEIFDDQFSVERPDGSNFTLKIRSTKLEDSAMYFCASGIPGLSSEQFFGPGTRLTVL.

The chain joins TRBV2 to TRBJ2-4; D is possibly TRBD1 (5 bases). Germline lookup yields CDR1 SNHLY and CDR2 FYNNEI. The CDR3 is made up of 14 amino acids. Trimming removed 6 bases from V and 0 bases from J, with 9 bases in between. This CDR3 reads CASRRQLAKNIQYF. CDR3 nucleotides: TGTGCCAGCAGAAGACAGTTAGCCAAAAACATTCAGTACTTC.

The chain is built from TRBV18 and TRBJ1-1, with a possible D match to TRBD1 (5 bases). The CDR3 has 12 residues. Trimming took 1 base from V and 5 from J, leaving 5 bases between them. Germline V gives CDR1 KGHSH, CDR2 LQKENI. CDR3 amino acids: CASSPRTTEAFF. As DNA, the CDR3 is TGTGCCAGCTCACCACGGACAACTGAAGCTTTCTTT. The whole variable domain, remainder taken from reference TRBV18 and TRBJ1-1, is NAGVMQNPRHLVRRRGQEARLRCSPMKGHSHVYWYRQLPEEGLKFMVYLQKENIIDESGMPKERFSAEFPKEGPSILRIQQVVRGDSAAYFCASSPRTTEAFFGQGTRLTVV.

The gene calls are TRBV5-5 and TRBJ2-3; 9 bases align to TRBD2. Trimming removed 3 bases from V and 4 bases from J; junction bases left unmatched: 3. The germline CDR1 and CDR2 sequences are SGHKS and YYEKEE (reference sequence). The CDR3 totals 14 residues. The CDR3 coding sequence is TGTGCCAGCAGCTCCGAGCGGGGGGCAGATACGCAGTATTTT. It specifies CASSSERGADTQYF.

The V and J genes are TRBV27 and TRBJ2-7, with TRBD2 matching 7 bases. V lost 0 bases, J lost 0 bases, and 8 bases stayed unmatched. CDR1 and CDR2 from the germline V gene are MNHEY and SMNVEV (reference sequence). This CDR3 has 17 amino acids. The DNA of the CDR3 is TGTGCCAGCAGTTTATCCATGGCGGGGGTACCCTCCTACGAGCAGTACTTC. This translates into CASSLSMAGVPSYEQYF.

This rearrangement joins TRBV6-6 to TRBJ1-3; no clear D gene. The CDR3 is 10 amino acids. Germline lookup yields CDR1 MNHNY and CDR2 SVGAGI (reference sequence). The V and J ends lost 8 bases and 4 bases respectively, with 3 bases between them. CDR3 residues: CASGGNTIYF. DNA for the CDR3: TGTGCCAGCGGAGGAAACACCATATATTTT.

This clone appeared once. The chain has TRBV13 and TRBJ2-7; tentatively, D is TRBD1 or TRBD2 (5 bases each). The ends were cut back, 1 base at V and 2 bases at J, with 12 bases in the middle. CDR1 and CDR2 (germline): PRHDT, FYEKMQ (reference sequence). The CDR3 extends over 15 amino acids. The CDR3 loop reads CASSLDGTAPYEQYF. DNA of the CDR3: TGTGCCAGCAGCTTAGACGGGACGGCTCCCTACGAGCAGTACTTC.

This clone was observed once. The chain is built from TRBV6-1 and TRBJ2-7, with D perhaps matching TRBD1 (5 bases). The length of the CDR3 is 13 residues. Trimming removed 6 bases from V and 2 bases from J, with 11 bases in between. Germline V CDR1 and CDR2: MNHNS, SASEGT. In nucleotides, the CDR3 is TGTGCCAGCAGAGTACAGGAACCCTACGAGCAGTACTTC. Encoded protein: CASRVQEPYEQYF.